These 3 T cell receptor beta chains were sequenced from one sample in a study of T cells after posttransplantation cyclophosphamide. Some clones are missing from TCRdb's copy, which holds only in-frame ones; the method was immunoSEQ multiplex PCR. The sample lists approximately 32,000 clones, 80% to 90% occurring once. The source material was PBMCs. These TCRs come from a woman between 40 and 55 years old with a blood cancer, CMV-positive, and with a related stem cell donor.

The chain combines TRBV5-4 with TRBJ2-7, with TRBD1 matching over 9 bases. V shed 0 bases and J 4 bases; nucleotides not matched to a gene: 2. CDR1 and CDR2 (germline): SGHNT, YYREEE (reference sequence). This CDR3 comprises 14 residues. The CDR3 bases are TGTGCCAGCAGCTTGGACAGGGGGCTATACGAGCAGTACTTC. Translating gives CASSLDRGLYEQYF.

V usage is TRBV18 and J usage is TRBJ2-7; D remains unclear. This CDR3 region has 15 residues. With 1 base removed from V and 0 bases from J, the gap between germline ends came to 10 bases. Germline lookup yields CDR1 KGHSH and CDR2 LQKENI. The CDR3 DNA reads as TGTGCCAGCTCACCACTAACAGTCTTCTCCTACGAGCAGTACTTC. Translation gives CASSPLTVFSYEQYF.

The gene calls are TRBV10-1 and TRBJ2-7; 8 bases match TRBD1. V gave up 2 bases and J gave up 1 base; unmatched junction bases: 4. CDR1 is WNHNN, CDR2 SYGVQD, per germline (reference sequence). This CDR3 comprises 15 residues. CDR3 nucleotides: TGCGCCAGCAGTGAGACAAGGACAGGGTCCTACGAGCAGTACTTC. It encodes CASSETRTGSYEQYF.